The rows below give T cell receptor beta chains drawn from one sample of a study. From the 5' RACE reads, TCRdb called clonotypes with MiXCR, one entry per CDR3 protein. The repertoire holds 60,000 to 65,000 distinct CDR3 sequences, roughly 30% seen once, with 2.3% in the top ten. Sequenced material: tumor-infiltrating naive CD4+ T cells sorted from the breast tumor. These receptors all come from a female donor with breast cancer. CDR3s include the opening cysteine and the closing phenylalanine or tryptophan. D genes are given only for firm matches. For some rows the clone size is stated as once, few or many, or as a class when expanded; others skip it.

>NA|TRBJ2-7|TRBV7-9|NA|12
TGTGCCAGCGCGGGACGGTCCTACGAGCAGTACTTC
CASAGRSYEQYF
>NA|TRBJ1-4|TRBV29-1|NA|14
TGCAGCGTGAAGGGGCCTACAACTAATGAAAAACTGTTTTTT
CSVKGPTTNEKLFF
>TRBD2|TRBJ2-7|TRBV7-3|NA|13
TGTGCCAGCAGCGCCAGCGGGGACTACGAGCAGTACTTC
CASSASGDYEQYF
>TRBD2|TRBJ2-2|TRBV5-1|few|16
TGCGCCAGCAGCCGACTAGCGAGTAAGAACACCGGGGAGCTGTTTTTT
CASSRLASKNTGELFF
>NA|TRBJ2-5|TRBV14|NA|14
TGTGCCAGCAGCCAAGGAGGGGCGTGGGAGACCCAGTACTTC
CASSQGGAWETQYF
>NA|TRBJ2-3|TRBV7-3|NA|15
TGTGCCAGCAGCTTATCCGGCGGAGGGGGTGTTGTTCAGTATTTT
CASSLSGGGGVVQYF
>NA|TRBJ1-1|TRBV21-1|many|15
TGTGCCAGCAGCACCAGGGAGGAAGGGCTCACTGAAGCTTTCTTT
CASSTREEGLTEAFF
>NA|TRBJ1-5|TRBV10-2|few|13
TGCGCCAGCAATACAGGGTTAGCGCAGCCCCAGCATTTT
CASNTGLAQPQHF
>TRBD2|TRBJ2-3|TRBV7-2|NA|15
TGTGCCAGCAGCTTAGGGAGCGGGACCACAGATACGCAGTATTTT
CASSLGSGTTDTQYF
>NA|TRBJ1-3|TRBV12-3/TRBV12-4|few|15
TGTGCCAGCAGTACCGGGACAAGGTACGGAAACACCATATATTTT
CASSTGTRYGNTIYF
>NA|TRBJ2-2|TRBV4-2|few|16
TGTGCCAGCAGCCAGGGAGCCAGCATGGACACCGGGGAGCTGTTTTTT
CASSQGASMDTGELFF
>NA|TRBJ2-2|TRBV6-6|NA|14
TGTGCCAGCAGTTGGGTTAGGGATACCGGGGAGCTGTTTTTT
CASSWVRDTGELFF
>NA|TRBJ2-5|TRBV29-1|NA|12
TGCAGCGTAAACGACGGGGGAGAGACCCAGTACTTC
CSVNDGGETQYF
>NA|TRBJ1-1|TRBV12-3/TRBV12-4|NA|13
TGTGCCAGCAGTCATCAGGGCCACACTGAAGCTTTCTTT
CASSHQGHTEAFF
>TRBD1|TRBJ1-1|TRBV7-8|few|13
TGTGCCAGCAGCTTAAAACAGGGGACTGAAGCTTTCTTT
CASSLKQGTEAFF
>TRBD1|TRBJ1-2|TRBV6-5|many|14
TGTGCCAGCACCAGACAGGGGGCGGACTATGGCTACACCTTC
CASTRQGADYGYTF
>NA|TRBJ2-7|TRBV28|NA|16
TGTGCCAGCAGTTTCCCGCCGGACAGCGGAGACCTCGAGCAGTACTTC
CASSFPPDSGDLEQYF
>TRBD1|TRBJ1-1|TRBV6-5|many|16
TGTGCCAGCAGTTACGCGGTTGGACAGGGGAACACTGAAGCTTTCTTT
CASSYAVGQGNTEAFF
>TRBD2|TRBJ2-1|TRBV12-3/TRBV12-4|many|17
TGTGCCAGCAGTCCACTTACTAGCGGGAGGGCCTCAGATGAGCAGTTCTTC
CASSPLTSGRASDEQFF
>TRBD2|TRBJ2-2|TRBV7-2|few|17
TGTGCCAGCAGCTTGGCAAGAGCGGGAGGACGAACCGGGGAGCTGTTTTTT
CASSLARAGGRTGELFF
>NA|TRBJ2-5|TRBV30|NA|11
TGTGCCTGGAAAATAGGGGAGACCCAGTACTTC
CAWKIGETQYF
>TRBD1|TRBJ1-2|TRBV3-1|many|15
TGTGCCAGCAGCCGGGGACAGGGTATTAACTATGGCTACACCTTC
CASSRGQGINYGYTF
>NA|TRBJ1-5|TRBV7-2|few|14
TGTGCCAGCAGCCTCCGGGACTCCAATCAGCCCCAGCATTTT
CASSLRDSNQPQHF
>NA|TRBJ1-2|TRBV20-1|many|12
TGCAGTGCACTGCGGGACGCCTATGGCTACACCTTC
CSALRDAYGYTF
>TRBD2|TRBJ2-7|TRBV9|medium-sized|15
TGTGCCAGCAGCGTAGGAATTGATCGGGAGGGCGAGCAGTACTTC
CASSVGIDREGEQYF
>NA|TRBJ2-2|TRBV4-3|few|15
TGCGCCAGCAGCCAAGATCTTAGGGTCTCCGGGGAGCTGTTTTTT
CASSQDLRVSGELFF
>TRBD2|TRBJ2-2|TRBV5-1|many|15
TGCGCCAGCAGCTCCGATTTAGCGGGAACCGGGGAGCTGTTTTTT
CASSSDLAGTGELFF
>TRBD2|TRBJ2-1|TRBV9|NA|15
TGTGCCAGCAGCGTTTCTAGCGGGGGGTACAATGAGCAGTTCTTC
CASSVSSGGYNEQFF
>NA|TRBJ1-1|TRBV7-9|NA|17
TGTGCCAGCAGCTCGACTTTTGGCCCCTACATGAACACTGAAGCTTTCTTT
CASSSTFGPYMNTEAFF
>NA|TRBJ2-6|TRBV4-1|few|16
TGCGCCAGCGACGGAAAGGGAATCTCTGGGGCCAACGTCCTGACTTTC
CASDGKGISGANVLTF
>NA|TRBJ2-7|TRBV27|NA|15
TGTGCCAGCAGTAACGTGGGAGTCCCCTCCTACGAGCAGTACTTC
CASSNVGVPSYEQYF
>NA|TRBJ1-1|TRBV12-3/TRBV12-4|few|13
TGTGCCAGCACCGTACAGGGGAACACTGAAGCTTTCTTT
CASTVQGNTEAFF
>TRBD2|TRBJ2-3|TRBV7-9|NA|15
TGTGCCAGCAGGACTAGCGGGAAAGTGTTAGATACGCAGTATTTT
CASRTSGKVLDTQYF
>NA|TRBJ2-3|TRBV4-1|NA|16
TGCGCCAGCAGCCAATATACCGGACGGAGCACAGATACGCAGTATTTT
CASSQYTGRSTDTQYF
>TRBD1|TRBJ1-4|TRBV7-9|NA|16
TGTGCCAGCAGCCCAGGAGGGGGCACAGCTAATGAAAAACTGTTTTTT
CASSPGGGTANEKLFF
>TRBD2|TRBJ2-2|TRBV20-1|few|17
TGCAGTGCTAGGGCCGGGACTAGCGGGAGGAACACCGGGGAGCTGTTTTTT
CSARAGTSGRNTGELFF
>TRBD1|TRBJ2-5|TRBV6-5|few|15
TGTGCCAGCAGATGGGACAGGGCTAACCAAGAGACCCAGTACTTC
CASRWDRANQETQYF
>NA|TRBJ2-3|TRBV7-2|few|14
TGTGCCAGCAGCTCTCCAGGTAGCACAGATACGCAGTATTTT
CASSSPGSTDTQYF
>NA|TRBJ1-5|TRBV20-1|NA|14
TGCAGTGCTAGAATGGGGGGCGAAGAGCAGCCCCAGCATTTT
CSARMGGEEQPQHF
>NA|TRBJ2-1|TRBV7-9|NA|13
TGTGCCAGCAGCTTAGTGGGCTACAATGAGCAGTTCTTC
CASSLVGYNEQFF
>NA|TRBJ1-1|TRBV9|few|14
TGTGCCAGCAGCGTAGGAGGGTTGAACAGTGAAGCTTTCTTT
CASSVGGLNSEAFF
>NA|TRBJ2-3|TRBV5-4|NA|13
TGTGCCAGCAGTTCCCAGGGGACAGATACGCAGTATTTT
CASSSQGTDTQYF
>NA|TRBJ1-2|TRBV29-1|NA|12
TGCAGCGTTAGTTCAGGGAACTATGGCTACACCTTC
CSVSSGNYGYTF
>NA|TRBJ2-3|TRBV20-1|NA|15
TGCAGTGCCACCCGGGACTCCAAGGGCACAGATACGCAGTATTTT
CSATRDSKGTDTQYF
>TRBD2|TRBJ2-3|TRBV28|NA|15
TGTGCCAGCATGACTAGCGGGATTAGCACAGATACGCAGTATTTT
CASMTSGISTDTQYF
>NA|TRBJ2-1|TRBV7-2|NA|16
TGTGCCAGCAGCTTAGGATTATCGGGAGTTCTGTATGAGCAGTTCTTC
CASSLGLSGVLYEQFF
>NA|TRBJ1-1|TRBV11-3|NA|12
TGTGCCAGCAGCTTATATGGGTCTGAAGCTTTCTTT
CASSLYGSEAFF
>NA|TRBJ2-7|TRBV6-2/TRBV6-3|many|14
TGTGCCAGCAGTTACCTTCTGAAGACCTACGAGCAGTACTTC
CASSYLLKTYEQYF
>NA|TRBJ2-7|TRBV5-1|few|13
TGCGCCAGCAGCTTGCCGACAGGCTACGAGCAGTACTTC
CASSLPTGYEQYF
>TRBD2|TRBJ2-5|TRBV28|few|15
TGTGCCAGCATTAAACTAGCGGGGCCGCAAGAGACCCAGTACTTC
CASIKLAGPQETQYF
>NA|TRBJ2-3|TRBV4-3|many|15
TGCGCCAGCAGCCAGGGAGGATCTAACACAGATACGCAGTATTTT
CASSQGGSNTDTQYF
>NA|TRBJ2-5|TRBV7-3|few|13
TGTGCCAGCAGCTTAATGATTACGGAGACCCAGTACTTC
CASSLMITETQYF
>TRBD1|TRBJ1-2|TRBV25-1|NA|18
TGTGCCAGCAGTGCCGGGAACAGGGGGCAGGCCAGTGCTTTTGGCTACACCTTC
CASSAGNRGQASAFGYTF
>TRBD1|TRBJ1-4|TRBV5-1|many|15
TGCGCCAGCAGCTCGACAGGGGGCATTAATGAAAAACTGTTTTTT
CASSSTGGINEKLFF
>NA|TRBJ1-3|TRBV9|NA|14
TGTGCCAGCAGCGCCGGGAGCTCTGGAAACACCATATATTTT
CASSAGSSGNTIYF
>TRBD1|TRBJ2-5|TRBV20-1|many|14
TGCAGTGCAAAGACAGGGGGTGGCTTAGAGACCCAGTACTTC
CSAKTGGGLETQYF
>TRBD2|TRBJ2-1|TRBV10-3|NA|17
TGTGCCATCAGTGAAGAGACTAGCGGGAGTGCCTACAATGAGCAGTTCTTC
CAISEETSGSAYNEQFF